This T cell receptor beta chain appears in the sequencing data of a study of T cells expressing NK-cell markers. Study details: Eight donors were sequenced, of whom seven were HCMV-seropositive, while the remaining one was HCMV-seronegative.

In the case of this clonotype: The antigen is not known.

From the 5' RACE reads, TCRdb lists one entry per CDR3 protein and no DNA. This repertoire includes roughly 160,000 distinct CDR3 sequences. Regarding the study as a whole: A few donors' CD3+CD56-NKG2C+ cells were dominated by the same clonotypes.

Germline CDR1 and CDR2: SNHLY and FYNNEI. This CDR3 contains 15 residues. Sequences were obtained from blood T cells: a sorted CD56 or NKG2C T cell subset, CD4+ or CD8+ T cells, or bulk PBMC T cells (not recorded which). V and J are TRBV2 and TRBJ2-1; TCRdb's D call, TRBD1, is unchecked because there is no DNA. The receptor was derived from a man aged 18-69 years in good health. CDR3: CATTMGPRGYNEQFF.